The present T cell receptor (beta chain) was sequenced within a study of shared clonotypes between healthy human individuals. Findings and limits, study-wide: Only a few donors were included, so the genetic and exposure-history diversity represented was limited. Clonotype sharing levels among donors were expected to vary with sequencing depth.

Genomic DNA belonging to each subset was distributed in equal measure over several immunoSEQ plates. Sequenced by immunoSEQ multiplex PCR; TCRdb stores in-frame clones only, minus some. The table has roughly 2.2 million clones, 80% to 95% seen once. Partitioning of CD4+ cells yielded a CD45RA+ naive subset and a CD45RA-negative memory subset. On this clone itself: Its antigen remains unknown. This sample also contains other DNA sequences that code for the same CDR3.

V was trimmed by 5 bases and J by 5 bases, leaving 12 bases between them. The CDR3 loop spans 13 amino acids. Germline-derived CDR1 and CDR2 are SNHLY and FYNNEI. The sequence was obtained from a man aged 18 to 29 in good health. Some clones in this sample may be carry-over from other donors' samples. The chain is built from TRBV2 and TRBJ2-5; possibly TRBD2 for D (7 bases). Sequencing was performed on naive CD4+ T cells from PBMCs. Subset in this sample: CD45RA+ positively selected. CDR3 nucleotides: TGTGCCAGCAGTCTGGAGGGGGGGGAGACCCAGTACTTC. It yields the protein CASSLEGGETQYF. The variable domain in full, completed from reference TRBV2 and TRBJ2-5, reads EPEVTQTPSHQVTQMGQEVILRCVPISNHLYFYWYRQILGQKVEFLVSFYNNEISEKSEIFDDQFSVERPDGSNFTLKIRSTKLEDSAMYFCASSLEGGETQYFGPGTRLLVL.